One sample yielded the 14 T cell receptor beta chains listed below, sequenced in a study of blood T cell repertoires in COVID-19. Only in-frame clones appear in the TCRdb table, and some are missing; sequencing was by immunoSEQ multiplex PCR. The sample yields 150,000 or so clones, roughly 89% seen once. Sequencing was done on a sample of PBMCs or T cells enriched from blood (not recorded which). The receptors stem from a woman in her forties or fifties who had been exposed to COVID-19.

The chain employs TRBV19 and TRBJ1-6, with no clear D. The CDR3 contains 16 residues. Germline V gives CDR1 LNHDA, CDR2 SQIVND (reference sequence). V lost 5 bases to trimming and J lost 7 bases, with 18 bases between them. CDR3 nucleotide sequence: TGTGCCAGTAGTCGTTACAAGGCTCAAGCGAATTCACCCCTCCACTTT. As protein: CASSRYKAQANSPLHF.

The genes are TRBV7-3 and TRBJ2-2; D is unresolved. Looked up from germline, CDR1 is SGHTA and CDR2 is FQGTGA. The CDR3 contains 15 residues. V dropped 5 bases and J dropped 0 bases, with 10 bases sitting between them. CDR3 nucleotide sequence: TGTGCCAGCAGCCTCAGATCCGCGAACACCGGGGAGCTGTTTTTT. Translation: CASSLRSANTGELFF.

The genes are TRBV7-9 and TRBJ2-2; TRBD2 matches 7 bases. Germline CDR1 SEHNR, CDR2 FQNEAQ (reference sequence). With V trimmed by 2 bases and J by 7 bases, 10 bases remained unmatched. The CDR3 contains 16 residues. CDR3 region: CASSLLGTSGIGELFF. CDR3 in DNA: TGTGCCAGCAGCTTATTGGGAACGAGCGGGATCGGGGAGCTGTTTTTT.

This sequence joins TRBV9 and TRBJ2-5, with TRBD2 matching 15 bases. Unmatched junction bases numbered 9, after V lost 2 bases and J lost 10 bases. This CDR3 has 16 amino acids. The V gene's germline CDR1 is SGDLS and CDR2 YYNGEE. The CDR3 DNA is TGTGCCAGCAGCGTGGGGACTAGCGGGGGGCACTCAGTCCAGTACTTC. It is translated as CASSVGTSGGHSVQYF.

This clone has a handful of counts. The rearrangement uses TRBV5-6 and TRBJ2-7, with 9 bases identical to TRBD2. CDR1 and CDR2 from the germline V gene are SGHDT and YYEEEE. Germline trimming cut 2 bases from V and 4 bases from J; bases unmatched to any gene: 4. CDR3 length: 14 residues. The CDR3 reads CASSFSAGGYEQYF. Written as DNA, the CDR3 is TGTGCCAGCAGCTTCTCAGCGGGGGGATACGAGCAGTACTTC.

DNA of the CDR3: TGTGCCAGCAGTCAACTAGAGGAATACAATGAGCAGTTCTTC. Translation: CASSQLEEYNEQFF. The chain combines TRBV6-2 or TRBV6-3 with TRBJ2-1; D possibly corresponds to TRBD2 (5 bases). The ends were cut back, 5 bases at V and 4 bases at J, with 12 bases in the middle. The CDR3 extends over 14 amino acids. Per germline, CDR1 MNHEY and CDR2 SVGEGT.

This rearrangement joins TRBV4-2 to TRBJ2-5, with D perhaps matching TRBD2 (5 bases). V was cut by 0 bases and J by 4 bases, with 15 bases left in between. Germline lookup yields CDR1 LGHNA and CDR2 YNFKEQ. The length of the CDR3 is 16 residues. DNA for the CDR3: TGTGCCAGCAGCCAAGATCGAGGTGAGGGCCGAGAGACCCAGTACTTC. As protein: CASSQDRGEGRETQYF.

This clone has only a few counts. V usage is TRBV9 and J usage is TRBJ2-7; no clear D. Germline-derived CDR1 and CDR2 are SGDLS and YYNGEE. There are 14 residues in the CDR3. V was pared by 0 bases and J by 3 bases, with 10 bases between. CDR3 in amino acids: CASSVGAENYEQYF. CDR3 in DNA: TGTGCCAGCAGCGTAGGTGCAGAAAACTACGAGCAGTACTTC.

The rearrangement joins TRBV5-4 to TRBJ1-1; tentative D call: TRBD1 (5 bases). V dropped 0 bases and J dropped 1 base, with 10 bases sitting between them. This CDR3 is built from 15 residues. Per the germline V gene, CDR1 is SGHNT and CDR2 is YYREEE (reference sequence). As DNA, the CDR3 is TGTGCCAGCAGCTTGGAAGGAGGGGCGAACACTGAAGCTTTCTTT. Its protein is CASSLEGGANTEAFF.

This clone has a single count. The chain uses TRBV19 and TRBJ2-5, with 10 bases that match TRBD1. Germline V CDR1 and CDR2: LNHDA, SQIVND (reference sequence). V lost 6 bases and J lost 5; bases outside the gene matches: 9. CDR3 length equals 15 residues. In nucleotides, the CDR3 is TGTGCCAGTAGATTTTTAGCGGGACAGGGGGAGACCCAGTACTTC. Residues: CASRFLAGQGETQYF.

CDR3 sequence (DNA): TGTGCCAGCAGCTTAGTCCCGGCAGGTTACAATCAGCCCCAGCATTTT. Translation gives CASSLVPAGYNQPQHF. The rearrangement joins TRBV11-2 to TRBJ1-5; D gene uncertain. CDR1 is SGHAT, CDR2 FQNNGV, per germline. This CDR3 region has 16 residues. V was pared by 1 base and J by 3 bases, with 13 bases between.

The V gene is TRBV4-1, the J gene TRBJ2-3; D is possibly TRBD1 (5 bases). The V end was cut by 0 bases, the J end by 3 bases, with 13 bases between. Germline V gene lookup returns CDR1 MGHRA and CDR2 YSYEKL. The CDR3 is 16 amino acids. CDR3 DNA sequence: TGCGCCAGCAGCCAAGACCTAGGGCAGGGTACAGATACGCAGTATTTT. The encoded protein is CASSQDLGQGTDTQYF.

The CDR3 coding sequence is TGCGCCAGCAGCTCCCCGAAAGGACTCAGGAACACTGAAGCTTTCTTT. It codes for CASSSPKGLRNTEAFF. V usage is TRBV5-1 and J usage is TRBJ1-1, with D unresolved. Germline V gene lookup returns CDR1 SGHRS and CDR2 YFSETQ. V was pared by 3 bases and J by 1 base, with 16 bases between. This CDR3 contains 16 residues.

The chain uses TRBV6-4 and TRBJ2-3; 14 bases line up with TRBD2. With V trimmed by 5 bases and J by 4 bases, 8 bases remained unmatched. The CDR3 is 17 amino acids. Germline CDR1 and CDR2: MRHNA and SNTAGT. CDR3 region: CASSPLGLAGGADTQYF. The CDR3 DNA sequence: TGTGCCAGCAGTCCTCTAGGACTAGCGGGAGGCGCAGATACGCAGTATTTT.